The subject of this entry is one T cell receptor beta chain. This sample was taken from a study of blood T cell repertoires in COVID-19. For the study at large: Sources were T cells, B-cell-depleted T cells, or PBMCs; the material itself was cDNA or gDNA.

Trimming cost V 5 bases and J 7 bases; bases outside gene matches: 14. The germline gives CDR1 SGHTA, CDR2 FQGNSA. The CDR3 sequence is 17 residues long. Authors' analysis steps: From reference gene primer amplification, estimates of nucleated cell counts were derived. Libraries were prepared by immunoSEQ multiplex PCR; TCRdb keeps only in-frame clonotypes and omits some of them. That table is the source of V, J and clone size, and D and trimming were worked out from the DNA. The data show some 100,000 clones, approximately 78% seen once. This receptor was obtained from a human donor in a cohort sampled during active COVID-19. Sequencing was carried out using peripheral blood. The V call is TRBV7-2, the J call TRBJ2-5; 12 bases are a match to TRBD2. The CDR3 loop reads CASSPQTSGGGGVTQYF. The CDR3 DNA sequence: TGTGCCAGCAGCCCCCAGACTAGCGGGGGAGGCGGGGTGACCCAGTACTTC.